This entry concerns a single T cell receptor (beta chain). Its target is not known. There are 15 residues in the CDR3. In germline, CDR1 is SGHAT, CDR2 FQNNGV. These data are taken from a study of blood T cells in healthy people across ages. Study-level findings and limits: Versus aged donors, long-lived donors had higher diversity and more naive CD4+ cells. No conclusive comparison of naive versus antigen-experienced cells was possible with unsorted PBMCs. Per million T cells, TCR beta diversity dropped roughly linearly as age increased.

It was with a sample-barcoded 5' primer and a J-beta primer mix that a second PCR of about 6 to 12 cycles was run. With 12 random nucleotides, a template-switch adaptor tagged each individual cDNA molecule. MiXCR, run by TCRdb on the 5' RACE reads, gives a single entry per CDR3 protein. This sample carries about 620,000 distinct CDR3 sequences, roughly 21% of them seen once, and the ten largest clones take 3% to 4.5%. V usage is TRBV11-2 and J usage is TRBJ2-5; TRBD2 is a possible D gene (6 bases). The better agreement between TRBJ2-7 and the DNA end casts doubt on the J call. This sequence originates from a man in his sixties or seventies in good health. The specimen was blood. CDR3 residues: CASTTGTGGSYEQYF. The CDR3 nucleotides are TGTGCCAGCACTACCGGGACTGGCGGCTCCTACGAGCAGTACTTC.